These 9 T cell receptor beta chains came from one sample sequenced in a study of blood T cell repertoires in COVID-19. Only in-frame clones appear in the TCRdb table, and some are missing; sequencing was by immunoSEQ multiplex PCR. Here the sample spans about 88,000 clones, approximately 88% being singletons. The sequencing input was peripheral blood. The receptors stem from a man older than 75 with acute or convalescent COVID-19.

The J gene is TRBJ2-1, the V gene TRBV11-2; 7 bases match TRBD1. V gave up 5 bases and J gave up 0 bases; unmatched junction bases: 7. CDR3 size: 16 residues. The germline V gene encodes CDR1 SGHAT and CDR2 FQNNGV. The CDR3 DNA reads as TGTGCCAGCAGCCATCCCGGGGACAGCTCCTACAATGAGCAGTTCTTC. Its protein is CASSHPGDSSYNEQFF.

CDR3 sequence (DNA): TGTGCCAGCAGCTTAGTGGCGGGTACGAACACCGGGGAGCTGTTTTTT. As protein: CASSLVAGTNTGELFF. The rearrangement uses TRBV7-2 and TRBJ2-2; the D gene is possibly TRBD2 (5 bases). Germline loops: CDR1 SGHTA, CDR2 FQGNSA. The CDR3 is 16 amino acids. V shed 1 base and J shed 0 bases, with 9 bases lying between them.

The chain carries TRBV6-2 or TRBV6-3 and TRBJ1-1, with a tentative D call TRBD1 (5 bases). The CDR3 covers 14 residues. Looked up from germline, CDR1 is MNHEY and CDR2 is SVGEGT. Trimming pared 2 bases from V and 1 base from J, leaving 8 bases between. The chain's CDR3 is CASSYQQGNTEAFF. CDR3 nucleotides: TGTGCCAGCAGTTACCAGCAGGGGAACACTGAAGCTTTCTTT.

V gene TRBV6-6 combines with J gene TRBJ1-5; D is perhaps TRBD1 (6 bases). Trimming stripped 7 bases from V and 0 bases from J, with 13 bases between. CDR1 and CDR2 (germline): MNHNY, SVGAGI (reference sequence). The CDR3 has 15 residues. CDR3 nucleotide sequence: TGTGCCAGCAACACAGGACAGTTTAGCAATCAGCCCCAGCATTTT. Translated, it gives CASNTGQFSNQPQHF.

This clone was seen a handful of times. The V and J genes are TRBV13 and TRBJ1-1; no definite D call. The CDR3 is 13 residues long. Germline V gives CDR1 PRHDT, CDR2 FYEKMQ (reference sequence). V lost 1 base to trimming and J lost 0 bases, with 3 bases between them. CDR3 nucleotide sequence: TGTGCCAGCAGCTTAGCTCTGAACACTGAAGCTTTCTTT. Protein sequence: CASSLALNTEAFF.

The chain links TRBV5-1 to TRBJ1-4; 8 nucleotides line up with TRBD1. The CDR3 runs 16 residues. Germline V CDR1 and CDR2: SGHRS, YFSETQ. The V segment lost 1 base and the J segment 3 bases; nucleotides outside the gene matches: 5. The DNA for the CDR3 is TGCGCCAGCAGCTTGACAGGGGGAGATGCTAATGAAAAACTGTTTTTT. Encoded protein: CASSLTGGDANEKLFF.

This clone was detected only a few times. The gene calls are TRBV30 and TRBJ1-4; 8 nucleotides match TRBD1. V gave up 4 bases and J gave up 8 bases; unmatched junction bases: 9. The CDR3 has 14 residues. Germline loops: CDR1 GTSNPN, CDR2 SVGIG (reference sequence). In DNA, the CDR3 is TGTGCCTGGACTCCCGGACAGGGAAAGGAAAAACTGTTTTTT. It is translated as CAWTPGQGKEKLFF. The entire variable domain, with the rest obtained from reference TRBV30 and TRBJ1-4, is as follows: SQTIHQWPATLVQPVGSPLSLECTVEGTSNPNLYWYRQAAGRGLQLLFYSVGIGQISSEVPQNLSASRPQDRQFILSSKKLLLSDSGFYLCAWTPGQGKEKLFFGSGTQLSVL.

On this clone itself: Other DNA sequences from this sample encode an identical CDR3 as well. The genes are TRBV6-5 and TRBJ1-1; 7 bases are a match to TRBD1. CDR3 length: 13 amino acids. The V gene's germline CDR1 is MNHEY and CDR2 SVGAGI. J was trimmed by 5 bases and V by 0 bases; bases with no gene match: 0. The CDR3: CASSYSRGTEAFF. The CDR3 DNA reads as TGTGCCAGCAGTTACTCCAGGGGGACTGAAGCTTTCTTT.

The V and J genes are TRBV5-8 and TRBJ1-6; D is ambiguous. V lost 4 bases to trimming and J lost 6 bases, with 14 bases between them. This CDR3 region has 15 residues. Germline assignment: CDR1 SGHTS and CDR2 YDEGEE. Here the CDR3 DNA reads TGTGCCAGCAGCCGGCTGAGTGGAGGTAATTCACCCCTCCACTTT. Its protein is CASSRLSGGNSPLHF.